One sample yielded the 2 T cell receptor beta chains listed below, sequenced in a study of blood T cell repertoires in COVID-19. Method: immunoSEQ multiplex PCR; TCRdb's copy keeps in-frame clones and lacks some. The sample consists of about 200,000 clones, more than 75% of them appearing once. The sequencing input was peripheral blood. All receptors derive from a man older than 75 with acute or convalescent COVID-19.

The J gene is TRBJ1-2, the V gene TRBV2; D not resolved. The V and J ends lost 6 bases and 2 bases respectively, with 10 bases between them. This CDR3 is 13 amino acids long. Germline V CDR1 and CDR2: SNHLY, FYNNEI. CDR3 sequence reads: CASRGDKNYGYTF. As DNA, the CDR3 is TGTGCCAGCAGGGGTGACAAGAACTATGGCTACACCTTC.

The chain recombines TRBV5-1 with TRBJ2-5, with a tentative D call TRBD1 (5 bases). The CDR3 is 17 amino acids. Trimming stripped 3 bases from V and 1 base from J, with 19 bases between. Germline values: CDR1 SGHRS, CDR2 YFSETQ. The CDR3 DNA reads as TGCGCCAGCAGCTGGCCACAGGACAAGCCCCTCCAAGAGACCCAGTACTTC. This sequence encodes CASSWPQDKPLQETQYF.